This T cell receptor beta chain was found in a study of blood T cell repertoires in COVID-19. Across the whole study: PBMCs, B-cell-depleted T cells, or T cells provided the cDNA or gDNA that made up the material.

Methods used by the authors: Estimation of nucleated cell counts was performed using reference gene primer amplification. The assay was immunoSEQ multiplex PCR, and TCRdb's table has in-frame clones only and misses some. D and trimming were read from the DNA, whereas the V and J calls and clone size are those reported in that table. This sample has roughly 180,000 clones, with around 94% found just once. While infection was still active, Seattle patients were enrolled and then followed longitudinally. The CDR3 consists of 14 residues. CDR1 PRHDT and CDR2 FYEKMQ come from the germline V gene (reference sequence). V was pared by 4 bases and J by 0 bases, with 2 bases of the junction left unmatched.

This sequence was found in a man aged 25-40 years with COVID-19, enrolled during active disease. The sequenced sample consisted of peripheral blood. The chain has TRBV13 and TRBJ1-1, with TRBD1 matching 7 bases. The CDR3 sequence: CASSSQGLNTEAFF. CDR3 sequence (DNA): TGTGCCAGCAGCTCACAGGGGCTGAACACTGAAGCTTTCTTT.